Listed here are 32 T cell receptor beta chains from one sample, sequenced in a study of metastatic and nonmetastatic thyroid tumors. Patients underwent thyroid surgery, and none had received any treatment before it. Using MiXCR, TCRdb reanalyzed the PCR reads. Here the sample spans about 14,000 clones, less than 25% being singletons. The source material was blood. Receptors originate from a female donor with papillary thyroid cancer or a benign thyroid nodule (not recorded which). Some clones in this sample may be carry-over from other donors' samples.

The chain uses TRBV6-6 and TRBJ2-5; 7 bases map to TRBD1. Germline values: CDR1 MNHNY, CDR2 SVGAGI (reference sequence). J gave up 1 base and V 3 bases, and 11 bases lay outside the gene matches. This CDR3 comprises 17 residues. The CDR3 spells CASSYPRDSFLQETQYF. The CDR3 nucleotides are TGTGCCAGCAGTTATCCCCGGGACAGCTTTCTCCAAGAGACCCAGTACTTC.

The chain carries TRBV12-3 or TRBV12-4 and TRBJ1-4; TRBD1 matches at 9 bases. The CDR3 extends over 15 amino acids. CDR3 sequence reads: CNSSQRTGESEKLFF. As DNA, the CDR3 is TGTAACAGCAGTCAACGGACAGGGGAGTCTGAAAAACTGTTTTTT.

The table lists this clone with a few counts. The chain recombines TRBV15 with TRBJ1-5, with TRBD1 as a possible D gene (5 bases). Germline lookup yields CDR1 LNHNV and CDR2 YYDKDF (reference sequence). The V and J ends lost 0 bases and 4 bases respectively, with 13 bases between them. The CDR3 contains 16 residues. Here the CDR3 reads CATSRDLGTGNQPQHF. The CDR3, as DNA: TGTGCCACCAGCAGAGATTTGGGGACGGGGAATCAGCCCCAGCATTTT. The full variable domain, in which reference TRBV15 and TRBJ1-5 provide the parts outside the CDR3, is DAMVIQNPRYQVTQFGKPVTLSCSQTLNHNVMYWYQQKSSQAPKLLFHYYDKDFNNEADTPDNFQSRRPNTSFCFLDIRSPGLGDTAMYLCATSRDLGTGNQPQHFGDGTRLSIL.

This clone has just one count. CDR3 nucleotide sequence: TGCAGTGCTAGTCCGCTAGCGGGAGGGGGTAGTGGGGAGCTGTTTTTT. Protein: CSASPLAGGGSGELFF. The chain has TRBV20-1 and TRBJ2-2, with 12 bases matching TRBD2. CDR3 length equals 16 residues. The trim removed 3 bases at V and 8 bases at J, leaving 10 bases unmatched. CDR1 DFQATT and CDR2 SNEGSKA come from the germline V gene (reference sequence).

Remarks on this clone: This may arise from a read error, as a much more abundant clone is one base away. This chain uses TRBV27 with TRBJ1-1; D ambiguous. This CDR3 is 13 amino acids long. Germline values: CDR1 MNHEY, CDR2 SMNVEV (reference sequence). This CDR3 is CASSSLLNTEDFF. The CDR3 coding sequence is TGTGCCAGCAGTTCCCTTTTGAACACTGAAGATTTCTTT.

The V gene is TRBV5-1, the J gene TRBJ2-7; 7 nucleotides align to TRBD1. Per germline, CDR1 SGHRS and CDR2 YFSETQ. The ends lost 5 bases at V and 0 bases at J; junction bases unmatched: 11. This CDR3 has 16 amino acids. Here the CDR3 reads CASSFSPRDSSYEQYF. The CDR3 DNA follows: TGCGCCAGCAGTTTCTCCCCTAGGGACAGCTCCTACGAGCAGTACTTC.

At least ten counts were recorded for this clone. This sequence joins TRBV3-1 and TRBJ1-2, with TRBD1 matching over 8 bases. The CDR3 sequence is 14 residues long. The V gene's germline CDR1 is LGHDT and CDR2 YNNKEL (reference sequence). V gave up 1 base and J gave up 5 bases; unmatched junction bases: 3. CDR3 nucleotides: TGTGCCAGCAGCCAAGCTCAGGGGGCGTATGGCTACACCTTC. Its protein product is CASSQAQGAYGYTF.

The chain links TRBV19 to TRBJ2-1, with TRBD1 identical over 8 bases. This CDR3 has 14 residues. The germline V gene has CDR1 LNHDA and CDR2 SQIVND (reference sequence). V dropped 1 base and J dropped 7; count of bases not matched to a gene: 3. In nucleotides, the CDR3 is TGTGCCAGTAGTATAGGCCAGGGGGCGAATGAGCAGTTCTTC. Amino acid sequence: CASSIGQGANEQFF.

This clone was recorded many times. The gene calls are TRBV12-3 or TRBV12-4 and TRBJ2-2, with D possibly matching TRBD1 (8 bases). There are 15 residues in the CDR3. The ends were cut back, 2 bases at V and 4 bases at J, with 11 bases in the middle. This CDR3 is CASSLHRGGTGELFF. As DNA, the CDR3 is TGTGCCAGCAGTTTACACAGGGGGGGCACCGGGGAGCTGTTTTTT.

By share of the sample, this clone is medium-sized. This chain connects TRBV10-3 to TRBJ2-7; 8 positions match TRBD1. The length of the CDR3 is 14 residues. Germline values: CDR1 ENHRY, CDR2 SYGVKD. V was clipped by 1 base and J by 3 bases; unmatched bases: 2. The CDR3 loop reads CAISELDRDYEQYF. The CDR3 region has the DNA TGTGCCATCAGTGAGTTGGACAGGGACTACGAGCAGTACTTC.

This clone was seen more than once but under ten times. A read error may account for a junction end that differs from germline. CDR3 sequence: CASSFQDRGGYTF. In DNA, the CDR3 is TGTGCCAGCAGTTTTCAGGACAGGGGCGGCTACACCTTC. V and J are TRBV24-1 and TRBJ1-2; 9 bases line up with TRBD1. The CDR3 is 13 amino acids. Germline-derived CDR1 and CDR2 are KGHDR and SFDVKD.

This clone has ten or more counts. The J gene is TRBJ2-5, the V gene TRBV20-1; 9 nucleotides line up with TRBD2. The V gene's germline CDR1 is DFQATT and CDR2 SNEGSKA (reference sequence). Trimming at V came to 3 bases and at J to 0 bases, leaving 8 bases not matched to a gene. This CDR3 spans 16 amino acids. The CDR3 nucleotides are TGCAGTGCTAGTTCCAGCGGGGGGCCATACCAAGAGACCCAGTACTTC. It translates to CSASSSGGPYQETQYF.

The genes are TRBV30 and TRBJ2-1; D unclear. This CDR3 is built from 13 residues. Trimming shortened V by 2 bases and J by 10 bases, and 15 bases separated the two germline ends. Germline V lookup: CDR1 GTSNPN, CDR2 SVGIG (reference sequence). The CDR3 DNA sequence: TGTGCCTGGAGTCCCTTGGTGAAAGCGGAGCAGTTCTTC. It translates to CAWSPLVKAEQFF.

The chain uses TRBV7-2 and TRBJ1-1; D not certain. This CDR3 region has 16 residues. Looked up from germline, CDR1 is SGHTA and CDR2 is FQGNSA. V was shortened by 1 base and J by 0 bases, with 12 bases between the two germline ends. As DNA, the CDR3 is TGTGCCAGCAGCTTAGGGCAGAAATACATGAACACTGAAGCTTTCTTT. Translating gives CASSLGQKYMNTEAFF.

This clone was observed at least ten times. V and J are TRBV5-6 and TRBJ2-5, with 7 positions matching TRBD2. This CDR3 spans 16 amino acids. The ends lost 2 bases at V and 4 bases at J; junction bases unmatched: 11. Per germline, CDR1 SGHDT and CDR2 YYEEEE. CDR3 sequence reads: CASSFAPAGVGETQYF. The CDR3 DNA reads as TGTGCCAGCAGCTTCGCTCCGGCGGGAGTGGGAGAGACCCAGTACTTC.

The rearrangement joins TRBV7-9 to TRBJ1-2; D is unclear. Germline loops: CDR1 SEHNR, CDR2 FQNEAQ (reference sequence). The CDR3 has 13 amino acids. Trimming took off 2 bases at V and 4 bases at J, with 8 bases between the two ends. The CDR3 DNA reads as TGTGCCAGCAGCTTACAGACTACCTATGGCTACACCTTC. Translated: CASSLQTTYGYTF.

This clone was detected ten times or more. The V gene is TRBV7-2, the J gene TRBJ2-5; a weak D match, TRBD2 (6 bases). CDR1 is SGHTA, CDR2 FQGNSA, per germline. CDR3 length equals 15 residues. With 1 base removed from V and 2 bases from J, the gap between germline ends came to 11 bases. The CDR3 DNA sequence: TGTGCCAGCAGCTTAGTTCGCGGGGAACAAGAGACCCAGTACTTC. It is translated as CASSLVRGEQETQYF.

This clone has at least ten counts. CDR3 in amino acids: CASSHYGRVGHNEQFF. The CDR3 coding sequence is TGTGCCAGCAGCCATTACGGTAGGGTTGGACACAATGAGCAGTTCTTC. The rearrangement uses TRBV3-1 and TRBJ2-1; D gene unclear. Trimming stripped 3 bases from V and 5 bases from J, with 17 bases between. CDR1 and CDR2 (germline): LGHDT, YNNKEL (reference sequence). This CDR3 comprises 16 residues.

This clone occurred many times. It is likely a read error, because the conserved phenylalanine at the end of the CDR3 is missing. V gene TRBV6-1 combines with J gene TRBJ1-2; TRBD1 is a possible D gene (6 bases). V lost 0 bases to trimming and J lost 8 bases, with 13 bases between them. The CDR3 length is 14 residues. Germline V gene data show CDR1 as MNHNS and CDR2 as SASEGT. CDR3 residues: CASSEAGGAVGYTV. The CDR3 DNA reads as TGTGCCAGCAGTGAAGCCGGGGGGGCTGTGGGCTACACCGTC.

The table lists this clone with many counts. The chain combines TRBV29-1 with TRBJ2-6, with TRBD2 matching over 9 bases. Germline-derived CDR1 and CDR2 are SQVTM and ANQGSEA. The CDR3 covers 18 residues. The V segment lost 6 bases and the J segment 3 bases; nucleotides outside the gene matches: 15. CDR3 residues: CSVQLSGTSYSGANVLTF. The CDR3 bases are TGCAGCGTGCAACTGAGTGGGACTAGCTACAGTGGGGCCAACGTCCTGACTTTC.

This clone has a count of ten or more. The rearrangement links TRBV5-5 to TRBJ2-7; 12 nucleotides line up with TRBD2. The CDR3 covers 14 residues. Germline CDR1 is SGHKS and CDR2 is YYEKEE (reference sequence). The junction had 7 bases not matched to a gene; V was cut back by 2 bases and J by 10 bases. In nucleotides, the CDR3 is TGTGCCAGCAGCTTATCGCTAGCGGGGGGGCAACAGTACTTC. Amino acid sequence: CASSLSLAGGQQYF.

V gene TRBV6-1 combines with J gene TRBJ2-7; D might be TRBD2 (6 bases). This CDR3 region has 13 residues. Germline V gives CDR1 MNHNS, CDR2 SASEGT. Between the trimmed V and J ends, which lost 6 bases and 2 bases, there was a span of 11 bases. CDR3 DNA: TGTGCCAGCAGGGTGGCGGGGACCTACGAGCAGTACTTC. Encoded protein: CASRVAGTYEQYF.

The J gene is TRBJ2-2, the V gene TRBV11-3, with a possible D match to TRBD2 (5 bases). The V end lost 6 bases, the J end lost 1 base, and 15 bases lay between the germline ends. Germline CDR1 is SGHNT and CDR2 is YENEEA. The CDR3 has 16 amino acids. The CDR3 reads CASRPGETLNTGELFF. The CDR3 coding sequence is TGTGCCAGCAGACCCGGGGAGACTTTGAACACCGGGGAGCTGTTTTTT.

In the case of this clone: A much larger clone differs by one base, so this may be a read error. This chain connects TRBV4-2 to TRBJ2-7; D is possibly TRBD1 (6 bases). This CDR3 comprises 15 residues. The V gene lost 1 base and the J gene lost 3 bases, with 13 bases spanning the gap. The V gene's germline CDR1 is LGHNA and CDR2 YNFKEQ. The CDR3 loop is CASSQGTVTYYEQYF. CDR3 nucleotides: TGTGCCAGCAGCCAAGGGACAGTGACTTACTACGAGCAGTACTTC.

This clone was observed at least ten times. This chain uses TRBV18 with TRBJ2-7; the D is unclear. The CDR3 extends over 15 amino acids. From germline, CDR1 is KGHSH and CDR2 LQKENI. Trimming took 0 bases from V and 0 from J, leaving 9 bases between them. CDR3 sequence (DNA): TGTGCCAGCTCACCACCGGCTCCTTCCTCCTACGAGCAGTACTTC. This codes for CASSPPAPSSYEQYF.

V gene TRBV5-1 combines with J gene TRBJ1-1; D unresolved. This CDR3 is built from 16 residues. Per germline, CDR1 SGHRS and CDR2 YFSETQ. With 0 bases removed from V and 0 bases from J, the gap between germline ends came to 12 bases. CDR3 region: CASSLGWCKLNTEAFF. The CDR3 DNA reads as TGCGCCAGCAGCTTGGGCTGGTGCAAGCTGAACACTGAAGCTTTCTTT.

There are a few counts of this clone. A much larger clone sits a single nucleotide away, making a read error possible. Other DNA sequences in this sample translate to the same CDR3. The V call is TRBV29-1, the J call TRBJ1-1; D is possibly TRBD1 (5 bases). Germline values: CDR1 SQVTM, CDR2 ANQGSEA. The CDR3 has 14 residues. The CDR3 is CSVHRSTIFTEAFF. CDR3 bases: TGCAGCGTCCACAGGTCAACCATCTTCACTGAAGCTTTCTTC.

This clone was found many times. The gene calls are TRBV14 and TRBJ2-7; a weak D match, TRBD1 (5 bases). Trimming left V 1 base short and J 0 bases short, with 10 bases between. Germline V gene lookup returns CDR1 SGHDN and CDR2 FVKESK. The CDR3 length is 15 residues. As DNA, the CDR3 is TGTGCCAGCAGCCAAGTAAGGGGCATCTCCTACGAGCAGTACTTC. This codes for CASSQVRGISYEQYF.

This chain uses TRBV5-4 with TRBJ2-7, with D perhaps TRBD2 (6 bases). The CDR3 covers 15 residues. Trimming shortened V by 1 base and J by 4 bases, and 15 bases separated the two germline ends. From germline, CDR1 is SGHNT and CDR2 YYREEE (reference sequence). The CDR3 region has the DNA TGTGCCAGCAGCTTGATGGGGGGAGATCGGTACGAGCAGTACTTC. This translates into CASSLMGGDRYEQYF.

Notes on this clone: A much larger clone sits a single nucleotide away, making a read error possible. The chain uses TRBV10-3 and TRBJ2-5, with 9 bases that match TRBD2. In germline, CDR1 is ENHRY, CDR2 SYGVKD. Trimming took 8 bases from V and 4 from J; bases not matched to a gene: 11. The CDR3 covers 15 residues. CDR3 amino acids: CAIAASGGTLETQYF. The CDR3 DNA is TGTGCCATCGCGGCCAGCGGGGGGACTCTAGAGACCCAGTACTTC.

About this clone itself: Germline is not matched at one junction end, which may reflect a read error. The V and J genes are TRBV7-7 and TRBJ1-4, with TRBD1 matching 9 bases. Germline V gene sequence: CDR1 SSHAT, CDR2 FNYEAQ (reference sequence). CDR3 length: 15 amino acids. The CDR3: CASSLGDRERVKLFF. CDR3 bases: TGTGCTAGCAGCTTAGGGGACAGGGAAAGGGTAAAACTGTTTTTT.

The rearrangement joins TRBV11-3 to TRBJ2-1; no clear D gene. The CDR3 length is 13 residues. Germline CDR1 and CDR2: SGHNT and YENEEA. V dropped 1 base and J dropped 1 base, with 2 bases sitting between them. As DNA, the CDR3 is TGTGCCAGCAGCTTAGTTTCCTACAATGAGCAGTTCTTC. Amino acid sequence: CASSLVSYNEQFF.